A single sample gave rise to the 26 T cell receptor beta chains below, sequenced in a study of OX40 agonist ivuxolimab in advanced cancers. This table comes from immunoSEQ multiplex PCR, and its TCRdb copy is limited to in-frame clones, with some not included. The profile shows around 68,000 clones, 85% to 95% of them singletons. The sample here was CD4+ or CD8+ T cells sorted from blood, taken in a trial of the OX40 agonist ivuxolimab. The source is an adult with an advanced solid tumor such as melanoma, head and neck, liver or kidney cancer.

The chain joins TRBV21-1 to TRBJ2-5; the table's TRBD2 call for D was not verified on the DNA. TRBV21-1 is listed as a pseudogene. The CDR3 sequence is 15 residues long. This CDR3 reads CASSKRGRGQETQYF. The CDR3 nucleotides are TGTGCCAGCAGCAAAAGGGGGAGGGGCCAAGAGACCCAGTACTTC.

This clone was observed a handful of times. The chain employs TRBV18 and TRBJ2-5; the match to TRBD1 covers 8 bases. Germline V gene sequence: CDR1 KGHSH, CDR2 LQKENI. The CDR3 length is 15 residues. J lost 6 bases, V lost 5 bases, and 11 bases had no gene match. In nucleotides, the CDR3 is TGTGCCAGCTCAACATGGACAGGGCAGAAGAAGACCCAGTACTTC. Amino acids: CASSTWTGQKKTQYF.

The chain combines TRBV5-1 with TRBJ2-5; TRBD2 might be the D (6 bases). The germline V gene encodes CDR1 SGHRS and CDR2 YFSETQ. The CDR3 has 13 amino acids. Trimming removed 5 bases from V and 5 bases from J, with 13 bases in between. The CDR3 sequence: CASSVGEDETQYF. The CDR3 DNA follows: TGCGCCAGCAGTGTAGGGGAGGACGAGACCCAGTACTTC.

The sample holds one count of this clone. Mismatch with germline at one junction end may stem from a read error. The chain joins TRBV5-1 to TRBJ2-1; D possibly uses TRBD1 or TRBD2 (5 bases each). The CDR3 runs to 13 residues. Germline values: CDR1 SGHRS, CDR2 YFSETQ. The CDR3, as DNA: TGCGCCAGCAGCTTGGACGCCGGGACCGGTTCCCTCTTC. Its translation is CASSLDAGTGSLF.

The chain's CDR3 is CASSLDGLAGNNEQFF. The DNA for the CDR3 is TGTGCCAGCAGCTTAGACGGGCTAGCGGGTAACAATGAGCAGTTCTTC. The chain couples TRBV7-2 to TRBJ2-1; 8 bases match TRBD2. The CDR3 spans 16 residues. Germline lookup yields CDR1 SGHTA and CDR2 FQGNSA. V shed 1 base and J 5 bases; nucleotides not matched to a gene: 7.

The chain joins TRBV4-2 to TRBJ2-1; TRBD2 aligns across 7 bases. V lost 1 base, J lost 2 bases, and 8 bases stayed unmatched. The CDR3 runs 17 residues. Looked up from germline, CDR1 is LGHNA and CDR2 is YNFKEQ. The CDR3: CASSQVMSGTPYNEQFF. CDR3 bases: TGTGCCAGCAGCCAAGTAATGAGCGGGACCCCCTACAATGAGCAGTTCTTC.

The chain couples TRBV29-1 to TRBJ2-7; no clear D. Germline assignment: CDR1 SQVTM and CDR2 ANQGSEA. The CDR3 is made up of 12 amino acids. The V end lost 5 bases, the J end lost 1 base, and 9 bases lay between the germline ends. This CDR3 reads CSVSDLSYEQYF. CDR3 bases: TGCAGCGTTTCCGACCTTTCCTACGAGCAGTACTTC.

The CDR3: CASSDATGQGARSGYTF. The CDR3 DNA follows: TGTGCCAGCAGTGATGCTACAGGACAGGGGGCGAGAAGCGGCTACACCTTC. The chain links TRBV6-1 to TRBJ1-2; 11 positions agree with TRBD1. Germline V gene data show CDR1 as MNHNS and CDR2 as SASEGT. This CDR3 is built from 17 residues. The trim removed 3 bases at V and 8 bases at J, leaving 14 bases unmatched.

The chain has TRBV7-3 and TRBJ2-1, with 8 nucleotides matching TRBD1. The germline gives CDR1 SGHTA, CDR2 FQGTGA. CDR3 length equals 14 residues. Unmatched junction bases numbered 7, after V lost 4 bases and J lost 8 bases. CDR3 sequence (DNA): TGTGCCAGCAGCTCTGGACAGGGTGTCGATGAGCAGTTCTTC. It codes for CASSSGQGVDEQFF.

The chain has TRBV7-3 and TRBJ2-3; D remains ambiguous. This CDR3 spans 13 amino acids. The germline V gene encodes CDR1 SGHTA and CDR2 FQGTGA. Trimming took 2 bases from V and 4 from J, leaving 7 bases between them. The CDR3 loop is CASSLGNADTQYF. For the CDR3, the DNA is TGTGCCAGCAGCTTAGGCAACGCAGATACGCAGTATTTT.

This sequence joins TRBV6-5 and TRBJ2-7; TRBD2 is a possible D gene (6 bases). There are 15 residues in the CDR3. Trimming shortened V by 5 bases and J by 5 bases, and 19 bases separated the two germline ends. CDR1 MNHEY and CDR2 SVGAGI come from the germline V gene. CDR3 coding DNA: TGTGCCAGCAGTCCCGACCCCCGGGGGAGGAACGAGCAGTACTTC. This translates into CASSPDPRGRNEQYF.

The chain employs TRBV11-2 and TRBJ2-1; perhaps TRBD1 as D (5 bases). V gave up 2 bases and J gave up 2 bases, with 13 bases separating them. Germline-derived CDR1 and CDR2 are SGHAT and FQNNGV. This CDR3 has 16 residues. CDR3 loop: CASSLMGHPAYNEQFF. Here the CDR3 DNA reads TGTGCCAGCAGCTTAATGGGGCATCCGGCCTACAATGAGCAGTTCTTC.

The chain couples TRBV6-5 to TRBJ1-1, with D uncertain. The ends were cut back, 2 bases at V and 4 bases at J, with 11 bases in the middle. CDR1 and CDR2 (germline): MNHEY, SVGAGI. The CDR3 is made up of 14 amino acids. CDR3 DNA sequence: TGTGCCAGCAGTTACACCCGTTGGGTCACTGAAGCTTTCTTT. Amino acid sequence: CASSYTRWVTEAFF.

DNA for the CDR3: TGTGCCAGTAGTATCACATTCCCGGGACAGGATTACGAGCAGTACTTC. Its protein product is CASSITFPGQDYEQYF. This chain connects TRBV19 to TRBJ2-7, with 8 bases matching TRBD1. Per germline, CDR1 LNHDA and CDR2 SQIVND (reference sequence). The CDR3 extends over 16 amino acids. The J segment lost 4 bases and the V segment lost 3 bases, leaving 11 bases of the junction unmatched.

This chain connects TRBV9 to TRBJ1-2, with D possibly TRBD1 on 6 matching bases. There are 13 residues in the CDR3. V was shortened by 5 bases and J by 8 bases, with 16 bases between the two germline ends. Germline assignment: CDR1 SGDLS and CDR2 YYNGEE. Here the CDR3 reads CASRDTGLGGYTF. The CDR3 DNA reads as TGTGCCAGCAGAGATACAGGGCTCGGAGGCTACACCTTC.

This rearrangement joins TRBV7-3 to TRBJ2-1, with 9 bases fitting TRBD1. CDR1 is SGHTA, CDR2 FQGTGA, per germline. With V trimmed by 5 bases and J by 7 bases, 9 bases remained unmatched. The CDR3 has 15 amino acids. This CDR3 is CASSRGGQGFNEQFF. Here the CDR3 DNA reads TGTGCCAGCAGCCGAGGAGGACAGGGGTTTAATGAGCAGTTCTTC.

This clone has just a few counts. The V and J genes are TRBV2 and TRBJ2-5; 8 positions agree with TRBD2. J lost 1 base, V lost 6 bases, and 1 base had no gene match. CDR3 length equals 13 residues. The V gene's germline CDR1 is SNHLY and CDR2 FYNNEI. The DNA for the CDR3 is TGTGCCAGCAGCGGGGGGGCCCAAGAGACCCAGTACTTC. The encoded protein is CASSGGAQETQYF.

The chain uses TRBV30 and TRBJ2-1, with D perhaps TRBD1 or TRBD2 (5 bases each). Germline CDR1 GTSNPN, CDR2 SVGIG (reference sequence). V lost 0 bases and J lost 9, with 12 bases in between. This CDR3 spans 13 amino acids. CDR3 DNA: TGTGCCTGGAGTGTACTGGGGGAGAGTGAGCAGTTCTTC. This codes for CAWSVLGESEQFF.

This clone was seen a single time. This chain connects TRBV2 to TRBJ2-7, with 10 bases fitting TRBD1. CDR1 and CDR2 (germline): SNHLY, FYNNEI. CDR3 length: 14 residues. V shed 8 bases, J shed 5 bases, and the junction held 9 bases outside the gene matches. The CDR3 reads CASREGQGRNEQYF. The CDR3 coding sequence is TGTGCCAGCCGGGAGGGACAGGGGCGAAACGAGCAGTACTTC.

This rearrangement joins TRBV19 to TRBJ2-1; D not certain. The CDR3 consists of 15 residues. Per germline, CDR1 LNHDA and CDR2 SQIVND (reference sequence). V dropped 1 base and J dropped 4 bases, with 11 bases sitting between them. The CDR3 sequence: CASSIVGPNYNEQFF. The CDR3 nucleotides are TGTGCCAGTAGTATAGTAGGTCCGAATTACAATGAGCAGTTCTTC.

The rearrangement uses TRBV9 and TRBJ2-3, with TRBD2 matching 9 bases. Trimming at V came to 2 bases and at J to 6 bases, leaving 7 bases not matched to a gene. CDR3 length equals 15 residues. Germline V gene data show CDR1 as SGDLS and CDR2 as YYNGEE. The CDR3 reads CASSVGGGEVDTQYF. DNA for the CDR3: TGTGCCAGCAGCGTTGGCGGGGGGGAGGTCGATACGCAGTATTTT.

The DNA of the CDR3 is TGCGCCAGCAGGACAGACCTTTCCTACGAGCAGTACTTC. Translated: CASRTDLSYEQYF. The chain is built from TRBV5-1 and TRBJ2-7; maybe TRBD1 (5 bases). The V and J ends lost 5 bases and 1 base respectively, with 10 bases between them. Looked up from germline, CDR1 is SGHRS and CDR2 is YFSETQ. CDR3 length equals 13 residues.

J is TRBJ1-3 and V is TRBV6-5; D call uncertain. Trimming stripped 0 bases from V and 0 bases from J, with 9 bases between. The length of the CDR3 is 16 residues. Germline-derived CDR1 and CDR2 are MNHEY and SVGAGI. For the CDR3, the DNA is TGTGCCAGCAGTTACTCTAGGCCCAGCTCTGGAAACACCATATATTTT. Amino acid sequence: CASSYSRPSSGNTIYF.

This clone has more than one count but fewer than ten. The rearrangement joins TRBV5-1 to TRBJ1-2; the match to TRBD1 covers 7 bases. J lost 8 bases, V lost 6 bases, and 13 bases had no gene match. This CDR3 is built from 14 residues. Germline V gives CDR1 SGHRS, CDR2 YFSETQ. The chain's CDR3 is CASNPTGDVGGYTF. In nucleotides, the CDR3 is TGCGCCAGCAACCCCACAGGGGATGTAGGGGGCTACACCTTC.

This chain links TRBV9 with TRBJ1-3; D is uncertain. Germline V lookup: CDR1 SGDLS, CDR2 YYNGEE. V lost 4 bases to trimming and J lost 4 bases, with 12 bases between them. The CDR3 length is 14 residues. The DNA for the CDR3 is TGTGCCAGCAGCCTATCGCTGCTGGGAAACACCATATATTTT. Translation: CASSLSLLGNTIYF.

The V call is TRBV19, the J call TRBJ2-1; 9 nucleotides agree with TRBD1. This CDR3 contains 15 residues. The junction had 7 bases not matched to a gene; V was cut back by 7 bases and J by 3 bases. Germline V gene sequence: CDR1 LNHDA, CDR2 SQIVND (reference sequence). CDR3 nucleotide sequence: TGTGCCAGTACCCTGGACAGGGGAGGCTACAATGAGCAGTTCTTC. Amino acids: CASTLDRGGYNEQFF.